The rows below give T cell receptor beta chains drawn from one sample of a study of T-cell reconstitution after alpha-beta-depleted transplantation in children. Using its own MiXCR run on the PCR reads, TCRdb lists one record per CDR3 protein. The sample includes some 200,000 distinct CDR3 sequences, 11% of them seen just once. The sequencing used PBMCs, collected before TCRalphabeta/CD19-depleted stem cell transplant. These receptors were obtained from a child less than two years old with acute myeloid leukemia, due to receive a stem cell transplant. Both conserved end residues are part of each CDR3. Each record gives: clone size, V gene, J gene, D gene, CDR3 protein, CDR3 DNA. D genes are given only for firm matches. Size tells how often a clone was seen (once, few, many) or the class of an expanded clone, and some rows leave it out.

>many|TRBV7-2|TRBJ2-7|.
CASSLDGTVGYEQYF
TGTGCCAGCAGCTTAGACGGGACTGTAGGCTACGAGCAGTACTTC
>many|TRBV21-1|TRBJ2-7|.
CAGTLTYEQYF
TGTGCGGGGACGCTAACCTACGAGCAGTACTTC
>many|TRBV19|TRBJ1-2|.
CASSHQGPHLSYGYTF
TGTGCCAGTAGTCATCAGGGGCCCCACCTATCCTATGGCTACACCTTC
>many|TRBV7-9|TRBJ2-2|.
CASSLVSSTGELFF
TGTGCCAGCAGCTTAGTATCCTCAACCGGGGAGCTGTTTTTT
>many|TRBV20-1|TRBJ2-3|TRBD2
CSAVTSGRNTDTQYF
TGCAGTGCTGTTACTAGCGGGAGGAACACAGATACGCAGTATTTT
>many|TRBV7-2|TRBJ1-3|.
CASSQLQGAGNTIYF
TGTGCCAGCAGCCAGTTACAGGGCGCAGGAAACACCATATATTTT
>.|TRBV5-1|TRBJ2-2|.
CPSSLGERNTGELFF
TGCCCCAGCAGCTTGGGCGAACGTAACACCGGGGAGCTGTTTTTT
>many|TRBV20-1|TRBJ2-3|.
CSARFGSTDTQYF
TGCAGTGCTAGATTTGGGAGCACAGATACGCAGTATTTT
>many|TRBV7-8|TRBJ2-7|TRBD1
CASSPRQGEGEQYF
TGTGCCAGCAGCCCTAGACAGGGGGAGGGGGAGCAGTACTTC
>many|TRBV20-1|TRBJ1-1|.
CSASFQSEAFF
TGCAGTGCTAGTTTCCAGTCTGAAGCTTTCTTT
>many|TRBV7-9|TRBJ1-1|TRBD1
CASSRGSGQGSEREAFF
TGTGCCAGCAGCCGTGGATCCGGACAGGGCTCCGAGCGTGAAGCTTTCTTT
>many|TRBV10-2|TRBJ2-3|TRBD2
CASRVMLSGRTDTQYF
TGCGCCAGCAGAGTGATGCTTAGCGGGAGGACAGATACGCAGTATTTT
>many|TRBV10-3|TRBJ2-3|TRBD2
CAISTGLAGGGDTQYF
TGTGCCATCAGCACCGGACTAGCGGGAGGTGGAGATACGCAGTATTTT
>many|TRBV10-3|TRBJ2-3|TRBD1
CAISPGQNIDTQYF
TGTGCCATCAGCCCGGGACAGAACATAGATACGCAGTATTTT
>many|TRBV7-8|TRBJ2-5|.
CASSLERSETQYF
TGTGCCAGCAGCTTAGAAAGGAGTGAGACCCAGTACTTC
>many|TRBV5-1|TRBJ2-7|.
CASSLVGGPTEQYF
TGCGCCAGCAGCTTGGTGGGCGGTCCTACCGAGCAGTACTTC
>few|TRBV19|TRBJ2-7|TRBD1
CASSTEGGQAYEQYF
TGTGCCAGTAGTACCGAGGGGGGACAGGCCTACGAGCAGTACTTC
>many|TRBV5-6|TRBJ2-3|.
CASSYPGTVGGTQYF
TGTGCCAGCAGCTACCCCGGGACGGTAGGTGGTACGCAGTATTTT
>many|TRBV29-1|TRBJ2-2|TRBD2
CSAKGLTNTGELFF
TGCAGCGCTAAGGGACTAACGAACACCGGGGAGCTGTTTTTT
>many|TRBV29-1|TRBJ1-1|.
CSGMGNTEAFF
TGCAGCGGGATGGGGAACACTGAAGCTTTCTTT
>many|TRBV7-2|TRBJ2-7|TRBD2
CASSRGLDSYEQYF
TGTGCCAGCAGCCGGGGACTAGACTCCTACGAGCAGTACTTC
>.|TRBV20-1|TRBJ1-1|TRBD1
CSATGTGGRDTEAFF
TGCAGTGCCACCGGGACAGGGGGCAGGGACACTGAAGCTTTCTTT
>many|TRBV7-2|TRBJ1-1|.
CASSLIPSNTEAFF
TGTGCCAGCAGCTTAATCCCATCGAACACTGAAGCTTTCTTT
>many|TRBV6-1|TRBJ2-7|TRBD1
CASSRDRGYEQYF
TGCGCCAGCAGCCGGGACAGGGGTTACGAGCAGTACTTC
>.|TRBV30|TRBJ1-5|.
CVWSWRSMNQPQHF
TGTGTCTGGAGTTGGCGCAGCATGAATCAGCCCCAGCATTTT
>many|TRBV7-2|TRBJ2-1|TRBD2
CASSLFSGSYEQFF
TGTGCCAGCAGCTTGTTTAGCGGGAGCTATGAGCAGTTCTTC